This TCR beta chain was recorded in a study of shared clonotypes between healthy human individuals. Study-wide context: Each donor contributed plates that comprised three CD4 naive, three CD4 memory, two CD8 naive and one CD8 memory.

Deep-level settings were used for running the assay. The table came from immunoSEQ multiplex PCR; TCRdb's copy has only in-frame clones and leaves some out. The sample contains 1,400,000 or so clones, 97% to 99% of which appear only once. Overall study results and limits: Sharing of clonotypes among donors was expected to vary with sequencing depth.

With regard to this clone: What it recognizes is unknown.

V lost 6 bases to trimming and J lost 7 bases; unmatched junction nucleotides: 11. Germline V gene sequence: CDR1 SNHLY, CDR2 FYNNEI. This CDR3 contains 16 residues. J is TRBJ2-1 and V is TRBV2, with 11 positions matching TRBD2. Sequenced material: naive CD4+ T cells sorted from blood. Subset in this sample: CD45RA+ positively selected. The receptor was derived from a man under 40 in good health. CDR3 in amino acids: CASRLLAGGSRNEQFF. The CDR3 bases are TGTGCCAGCAGACTATTAGCGGGAGGGTCTCGTAATGAGCAGTTCTTC.